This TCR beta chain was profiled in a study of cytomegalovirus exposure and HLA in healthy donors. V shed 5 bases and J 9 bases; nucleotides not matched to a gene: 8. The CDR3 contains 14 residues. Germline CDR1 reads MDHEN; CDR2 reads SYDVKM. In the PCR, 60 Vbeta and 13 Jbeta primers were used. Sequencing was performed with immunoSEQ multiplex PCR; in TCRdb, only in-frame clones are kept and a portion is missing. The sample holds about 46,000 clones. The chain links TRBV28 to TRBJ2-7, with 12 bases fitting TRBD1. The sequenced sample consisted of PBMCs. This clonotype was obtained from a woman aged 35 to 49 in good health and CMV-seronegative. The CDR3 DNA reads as TGTGCCAGCAGTGGGATGGGACAGGGGGCAGGGCAGTACTTC. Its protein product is CASSGMGQGAGQYF.